This T cell receptor (beta chain) was recorded in a study of T cell changes during pregnancy in multiple sclerosis. The CDR3 sequence is 14 residues long. After removal of 5 bases from V and 3 bases from J, the junction contained 4 bases not matched to a gene. Germline-derived CDR1 and CDR2 are MRHNA and SNTAGT. This clone was seen a few times. The method was immunoSEQ multiplex PCR; TCRdb's version includes in-frame clones alone and lacks a portion of them. The table has about 64,000 clones, roughly 90% seen once. The sample in question was peripheral blood, obtained in the second trimester of pregnancy. V usage is TRBV6-4 and J usage is TRBJ2-7, with 10 positions matching TRBD2. The clonotype comes from a female donor with multiple sclerosis, enrolled in a pregnancy study. The CDR3 sequence is CASSPSGSIYEQYF. CDR3 DNA: TGTGCCAGCAGTCCTAGCGGGAGTATCTACGAGCAGTACTTC.